This T cell receptor (beta chain) was captured by sequencing in a study of radiotherapy plus CTLA-4 blockade in lung cancer. Across the study: Objective response was observed in roughly 17% of patients, and disease control in approximately 33%.

This clone appeared a few times. TCRdb keeps only in-frame clones here, not all; method: immunoSEQ multiplex PCR. The sample includes around 110,000 clones, 70% to 85% of them seen just once. Chemo-refractory metastatic non-small-cell lung cancer patients were treated with focal radiation plus CTLA-4 blockade with ipilimumab. Germline-derived CDR1 and CDR2 are KGHSH and LQKENI. CDR3 size: 15 residues. Trimming cost V 0 bases and J 5 bases, with 12 bases left between them. The V gene is TRBV18, the J gene TRBJ2-3; possibly TRBD1 for D (6 bases). The sequences come from peripheral blood, collected from a patient treated with radiotherapy plus ipilimumab. This TCR was recovered from a human donor with non-small cell lung cancer that progressed on radiotherapy plus ipilimumab. Some clones in this sample may be carry-over from other donors' samples. In DNA form, the CDR3 reads TGTGCCAGCTCACCACCGGCAACAGGGAAAGATACGCAGTATTTT. Encoded protein: CASSPPATGKDTQYF.